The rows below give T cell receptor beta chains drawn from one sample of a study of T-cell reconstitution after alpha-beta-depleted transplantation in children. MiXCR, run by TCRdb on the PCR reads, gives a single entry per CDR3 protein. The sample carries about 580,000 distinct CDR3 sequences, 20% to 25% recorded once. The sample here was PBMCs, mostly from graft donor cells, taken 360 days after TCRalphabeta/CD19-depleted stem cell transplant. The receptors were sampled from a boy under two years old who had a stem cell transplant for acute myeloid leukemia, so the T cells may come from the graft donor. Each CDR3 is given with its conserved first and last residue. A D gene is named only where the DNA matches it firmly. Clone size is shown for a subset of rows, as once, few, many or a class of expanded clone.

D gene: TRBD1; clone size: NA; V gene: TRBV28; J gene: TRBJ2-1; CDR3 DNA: TGTGCCAGCCCTCCCCGGGACAGGGTGGAACTAGGCTCCTACAATGAGCAGTTCTTC; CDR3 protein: CASPPRDRVELGSYNEQFF
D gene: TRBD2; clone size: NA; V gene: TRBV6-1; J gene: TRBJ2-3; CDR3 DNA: TGTGCCAGCAGCCGCGTAGCGGGGGGGACTTCGGCAGATACGCAGTATTTT; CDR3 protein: CASSRVAGGTSADTQYF
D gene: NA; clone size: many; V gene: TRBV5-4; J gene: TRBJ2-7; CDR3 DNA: TGTGCCAGCAGCTCAGGCCCTTCCTACGAGCAGTACTTC; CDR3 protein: CASSSGPSYEQYF
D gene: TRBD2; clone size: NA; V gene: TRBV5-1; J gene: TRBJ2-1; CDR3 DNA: TGCGCCAGCAGCAACGGGGGGGCAGACAATGAGCAGTTCTTC; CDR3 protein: CASSNGGADNEQFF
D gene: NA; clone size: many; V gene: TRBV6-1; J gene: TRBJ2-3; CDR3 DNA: TGTGCCAGCAAGTCGGGCTTTTACTCCGGCACAGATACGCAGTATTTT; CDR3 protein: CASKSGFYSGTDTQYF
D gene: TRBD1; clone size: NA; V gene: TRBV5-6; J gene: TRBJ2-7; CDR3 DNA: TGTGCCAGCAGCTGGGACAGGGGCACCTACGAGCAGTACTTC; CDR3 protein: CASSWDRGTYEQYF
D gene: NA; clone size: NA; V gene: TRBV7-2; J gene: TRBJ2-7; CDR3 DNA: TGTGCCAGCAGCTTAGTTCTCCTAGCCCCCTACGAGCAGTACTTC; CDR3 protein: CASSLVLLAPYEQYF
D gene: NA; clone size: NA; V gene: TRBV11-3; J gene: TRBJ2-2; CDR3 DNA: TGTGCCAGCAGCTTAGCTCTTGGGGGTGCCGGGGAGCTGTTTTTT; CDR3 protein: CASSLALGGAGELFF
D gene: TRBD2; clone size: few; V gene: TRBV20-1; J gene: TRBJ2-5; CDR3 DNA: TGCAGTGCCGGAGCCCAGCGGGGGCAAGAGACCCAGTACTTC; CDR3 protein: CSAGAQRGQETQYF
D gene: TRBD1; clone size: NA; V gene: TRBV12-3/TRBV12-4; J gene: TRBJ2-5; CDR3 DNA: TGTGCCAGCAGTGCGGGACAGGGTCTAGGGGAGACCCAGTACTTC; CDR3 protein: CASSAGQGLGETQYF
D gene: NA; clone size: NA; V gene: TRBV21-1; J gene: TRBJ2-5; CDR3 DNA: TGTGCCAGCAGCAAAGCGCGGCTGGAGACCCAGTACTTC; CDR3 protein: CASSKARLETQYF
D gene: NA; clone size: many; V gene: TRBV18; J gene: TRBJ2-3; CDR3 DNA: TGTGCCAGCTCACCATCCGCCGGGAGAGATACGCAGTATTTT; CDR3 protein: CASSPSAGRDTQYF
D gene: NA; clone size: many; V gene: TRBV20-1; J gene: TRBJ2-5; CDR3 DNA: TGCAGTGCCCAGACACGGGACAAAGAGACCCAGTACTTC; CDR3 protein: CSAQTRDKETQYF
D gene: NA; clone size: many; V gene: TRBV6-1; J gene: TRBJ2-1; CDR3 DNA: TGTGCCAGCGGCTGGGGGCGGCCCTACAATGAGCAGTTCTTC; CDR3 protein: CASGWGRPYNEQFF
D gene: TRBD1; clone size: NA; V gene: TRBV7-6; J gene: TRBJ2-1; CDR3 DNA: TGTGCCAGCAGCTTCTCGACAGGGGTATACAATGAGCAGTTCTTC; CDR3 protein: CASSFSTGVYNEQFF
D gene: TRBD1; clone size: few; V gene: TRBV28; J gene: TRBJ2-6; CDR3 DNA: TGTGCCAGCAGTCTCGGACAGGGGGCGCGCGGGGCCAACGTCCTGACTTTC; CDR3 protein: CASSLGQGARGANVLTF
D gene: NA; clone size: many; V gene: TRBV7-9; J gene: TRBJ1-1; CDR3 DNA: TGTGCCAGCACCACCCCGGGACGCTCGAACACTGAAGCTTTCTTT; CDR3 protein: CASTTPGRSNTEAFF
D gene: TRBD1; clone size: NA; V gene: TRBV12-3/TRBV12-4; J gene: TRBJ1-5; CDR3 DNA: TGTGCCAGCAGCCTTGGACAGGGGGCAAGCAATCAGCCCCAGCATTTT; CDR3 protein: CASSLGQGASNQPQHF
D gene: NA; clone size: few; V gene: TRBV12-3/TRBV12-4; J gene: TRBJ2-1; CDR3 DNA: TGTGCCAGCAGTACCTCGGATAGGCCCAATGAGCAGTTCTTC; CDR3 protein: CASSTSDRPNEQFF
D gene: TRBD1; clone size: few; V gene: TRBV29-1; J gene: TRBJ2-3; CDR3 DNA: TGCAGCGTGGTTCAGGGGGTGGCAGATACGCAGTATTTT; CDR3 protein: CSVVQGVADTQYF
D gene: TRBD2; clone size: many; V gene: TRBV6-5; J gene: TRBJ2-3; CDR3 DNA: TGTGCCAGCAGTTACTACCCGGGACTAGCGGGGGATACGCAGTATTTT; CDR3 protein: CASSYYPGLAGDTQYF
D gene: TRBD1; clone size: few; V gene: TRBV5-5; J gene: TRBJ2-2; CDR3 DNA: TGTGCCAGCAGCTTGGCCGCGACAGGGTATTCGGGAACCGGGGAGCTGTTTTTT; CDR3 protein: CASSLAATGYSGTGELFF
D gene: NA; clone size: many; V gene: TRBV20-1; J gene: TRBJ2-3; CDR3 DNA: TGCAGTGCTCAGTCTGAAGGGGGACACCCTAGCACAGATACGCAGTATTTT; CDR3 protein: CSAQSEGGHPSTDTQYF
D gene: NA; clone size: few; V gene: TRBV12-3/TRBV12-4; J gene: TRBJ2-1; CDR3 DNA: TGTGCCAGCGGGGGGCCAATGTACTATGAGCAGTTCTTC; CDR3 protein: CASGGPMYYEQFF
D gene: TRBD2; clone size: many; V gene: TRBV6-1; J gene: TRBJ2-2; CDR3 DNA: TGTGCCAGCAGAAGAGCGGGGTACGGGGAGCTGTTTTTT; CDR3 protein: CASRRAGYGELFF
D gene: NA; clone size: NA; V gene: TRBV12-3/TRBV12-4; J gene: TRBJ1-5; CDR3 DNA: TGTGCCAGCAGATTAAACAATCAGCCCCAGCATTTT; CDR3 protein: CASRLNNQPQHF
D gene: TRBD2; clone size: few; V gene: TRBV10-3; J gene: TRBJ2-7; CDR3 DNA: TGTGCCATCAGCGCTAGCGGGGCCGACTCCTACGAGCAGTACTTC; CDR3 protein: CAISASGADSYEQYF
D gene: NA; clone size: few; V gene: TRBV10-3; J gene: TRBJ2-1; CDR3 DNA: TGTGCCATCAGTGAGTCCCCTTCAGGGGGGTTATTCCGAAATGAGCAGTTCTTC; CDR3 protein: CAISESPSGGLFRNEQFF
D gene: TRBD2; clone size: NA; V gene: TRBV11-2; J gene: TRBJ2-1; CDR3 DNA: TGTGCCAGCAGCTTCTTGACTAGCGGGCGCGGAAATGAGCAGTTCTTC; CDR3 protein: CASSFLTSGRGNEQFF
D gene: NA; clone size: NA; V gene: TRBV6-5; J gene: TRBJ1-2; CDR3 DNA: TGTGCCAGCAGTTACTCGAGCGAAGAAGGGGCATCGTACGATGGCTACACCTTC; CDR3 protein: CASSYSSEEGASYDGYTF
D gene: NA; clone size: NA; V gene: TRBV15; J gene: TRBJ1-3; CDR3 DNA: TGTGCCACCAGCAGAGTTCGGGGGGTCGAACGTAACACCATATATTTT; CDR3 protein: CATSRVRGVERNTIYF
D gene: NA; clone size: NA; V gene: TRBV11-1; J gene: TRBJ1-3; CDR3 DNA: TGTGCCAGCAGCTTAGTGAAGGTTACTGACAGATACCGCCGAAACACCATATATTTT; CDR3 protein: CASSLVKVTDRYRRNTIYF
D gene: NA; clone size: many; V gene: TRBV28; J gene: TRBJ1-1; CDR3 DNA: TGTGCCAGCAGTTTAGCTGGTATAGGGTCCGAAGCTTTCTTT; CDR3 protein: CASSLAGIGSEAFF
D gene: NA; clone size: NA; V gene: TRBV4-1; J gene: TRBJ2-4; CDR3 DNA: TGCGCCAGCAGCCATGATCATGGGACACCTATAGCCAAAAACATTAAGTACTTC; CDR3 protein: CASSHDHGTPIAKNIKYF
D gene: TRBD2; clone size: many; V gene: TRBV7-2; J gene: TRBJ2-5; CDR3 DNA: TGTGCCAGCAGCTCCGACCTGGGGCGGGGGGAAGAGACCCAGTACTTC; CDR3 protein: CASSSDLGRGEETQYF
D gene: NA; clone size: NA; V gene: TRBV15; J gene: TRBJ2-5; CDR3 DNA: TGTGCCACCAAGACTAGTATCCAAGAGACCCAGTACTTC; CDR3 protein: CATKTSIQETQYF
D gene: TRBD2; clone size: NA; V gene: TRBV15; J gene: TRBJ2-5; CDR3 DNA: TGTGCCACCAGCAGGGGACTAGAGAGAGAGACCCAGTACTTC; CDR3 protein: CATSRGLERETQYF
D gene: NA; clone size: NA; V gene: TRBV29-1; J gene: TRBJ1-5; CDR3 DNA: TGCAGCGTTGAGGGGAGAAGCAATCAGCCCCAGCATTTT; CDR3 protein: CSVEGRSNQPQHF
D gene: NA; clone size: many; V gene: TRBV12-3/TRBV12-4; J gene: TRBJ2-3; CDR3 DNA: TGTGCCAGCAGTTCCCCATCCGGGGCAGATACGCAGTATTTT; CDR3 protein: CASSSPSGADTQYF
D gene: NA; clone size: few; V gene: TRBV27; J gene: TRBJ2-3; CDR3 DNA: TGTGCCAGCAGCGGGTTGCGGGGCACAGATACGCAGTATTTT; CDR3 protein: CASSGLRGTDTQYF
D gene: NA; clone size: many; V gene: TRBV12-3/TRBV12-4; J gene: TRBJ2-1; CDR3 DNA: TGTGCCAGCAGACCTACACAGGCTTCGAATGAGCAGTTCTTC; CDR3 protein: CASRPTQASNEQFF
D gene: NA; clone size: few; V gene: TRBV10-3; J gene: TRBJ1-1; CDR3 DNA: TGTGCCATCAGTCCGACAGAGAACACTGAAGCTTTCTTT; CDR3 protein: CAISPTENTEAFF
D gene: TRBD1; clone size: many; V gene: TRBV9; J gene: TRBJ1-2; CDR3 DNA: TGTGCCAGCAGCGTGGCTCGGGACAGGGGATATGGCTACACCTTC; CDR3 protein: CASSVARDRGYGYTF
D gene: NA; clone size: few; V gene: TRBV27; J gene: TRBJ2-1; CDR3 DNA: TGTGCCAGCAGCACAGACCAAAGGTACAATGAGCAGTTCTTC; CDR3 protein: CASSTDQRYNEQFF
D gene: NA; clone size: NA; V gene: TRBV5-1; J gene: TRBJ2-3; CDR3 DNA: TGCGCCAGCAGCTTTGGACAGTATTTCACAGATACGCAGTATTTT; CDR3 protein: CASSFGQYFTDTQYF
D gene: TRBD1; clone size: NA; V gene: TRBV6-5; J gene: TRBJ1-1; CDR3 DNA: TGTGCCAGCAGTCGACAGGGAGGTGCAGCTTTCTTT; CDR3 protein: CASSRQGGAAFF
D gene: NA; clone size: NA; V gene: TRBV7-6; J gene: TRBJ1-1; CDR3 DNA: TGTGCCAGCAGCAGCGGGTCGAGGGTGGGGAACACTGAAGCTTTCTTT; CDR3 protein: CASSSGSRVGNTEAFF
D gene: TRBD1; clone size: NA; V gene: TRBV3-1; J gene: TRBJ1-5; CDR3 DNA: TGTGCCAGCAGCCTTTCCAGGGGGCCGAATCAGCCCCAGCATTTT; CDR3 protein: CASSLSRGPNQPQHF
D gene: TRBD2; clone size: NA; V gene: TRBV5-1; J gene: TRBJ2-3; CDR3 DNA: TGCGCCAGCGGCTCGACTAGCGGGGTCGACACAGATACGCAGTATTTT; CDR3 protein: CASGSTSGVDTDTQYF
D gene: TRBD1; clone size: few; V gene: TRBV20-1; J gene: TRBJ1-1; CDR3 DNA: TGCAGTGCTAGGGGGGACAGTGACTACACTGAAGCTTTCTTT; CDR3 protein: CSARGDSDYTEAFF
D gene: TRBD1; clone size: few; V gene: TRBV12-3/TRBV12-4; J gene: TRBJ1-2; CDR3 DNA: TGTGCCAGCAGTGTCGGACAGGAAGCTGGCTACACCTTC; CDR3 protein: CASSVGQEAGYTF
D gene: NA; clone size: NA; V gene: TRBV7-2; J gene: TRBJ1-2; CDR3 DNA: TGTGCCAGCAGCTTGTCAGGGGTGAATGGCTACACCTTC; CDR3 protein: CASSLSGVNGYTF
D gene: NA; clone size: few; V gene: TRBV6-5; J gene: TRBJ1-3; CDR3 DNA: TGTGCCAGCAGTTATATCGCGGGGCCTGGAAACACCATATATTTT; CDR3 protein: CASSYIAGPGNTIYF
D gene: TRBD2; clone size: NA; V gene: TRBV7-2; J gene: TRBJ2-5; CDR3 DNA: TGTGCCAGCAGTCCAGTACTAGCGGGGCCTCAAGAGACCCAGTACTTC; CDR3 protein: CASSPVLAGPQETQYF
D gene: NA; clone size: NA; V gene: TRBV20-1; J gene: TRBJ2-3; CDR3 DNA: TGCAGTGCTAGGTGGGCAGGGCCAGATACGCAGTATTTT; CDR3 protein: CSARWAGPDTQYF
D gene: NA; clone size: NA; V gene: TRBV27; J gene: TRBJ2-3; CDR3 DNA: TGTGCCAGCAGTTTATTCGGGGAAGGAGGCACAGATACGCAGTATTTT; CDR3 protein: CASSLFGEGGTDTQYF
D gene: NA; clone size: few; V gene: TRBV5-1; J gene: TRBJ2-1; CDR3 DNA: TGCGCCAGCAGCTTGGCCCGGTACAATGAGCAGTTCTTC; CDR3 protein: CASSLARYNEQFF
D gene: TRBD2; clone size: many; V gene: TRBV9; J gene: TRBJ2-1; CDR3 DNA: TGTGCCAGCAGCGGCGGGGGGGCGCAAGATGAGCAGTTCTTC; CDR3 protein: CASSGGGAQDEQFF
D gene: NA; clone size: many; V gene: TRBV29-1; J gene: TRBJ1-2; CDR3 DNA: TGCAGCGTCCTCCCTGAGGGCAGGAGGAACTATGGCTACACCTTC; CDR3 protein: CSVLPEGRRNYGYTF
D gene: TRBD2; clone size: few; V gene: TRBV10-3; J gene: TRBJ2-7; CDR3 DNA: TGTGCCACCTTTGGGGGGGGGAGTTCCTACGAGCAGTACTTC; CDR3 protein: CATFGGGSSYEQYF